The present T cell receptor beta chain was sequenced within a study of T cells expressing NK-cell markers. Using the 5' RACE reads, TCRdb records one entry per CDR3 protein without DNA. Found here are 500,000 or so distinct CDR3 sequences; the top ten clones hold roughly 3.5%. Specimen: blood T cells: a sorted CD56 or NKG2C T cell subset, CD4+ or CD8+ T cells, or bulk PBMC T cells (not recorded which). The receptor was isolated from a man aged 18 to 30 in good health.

CDR3 region: CASRARGIGKNIQYF. This chain joins TRBV12-3 or TRBV12-4 and TRBJ2-4; the TCRdb D gene call, TRBD1, has no DNA to confirm it. The CDR3 runs 15 residues.